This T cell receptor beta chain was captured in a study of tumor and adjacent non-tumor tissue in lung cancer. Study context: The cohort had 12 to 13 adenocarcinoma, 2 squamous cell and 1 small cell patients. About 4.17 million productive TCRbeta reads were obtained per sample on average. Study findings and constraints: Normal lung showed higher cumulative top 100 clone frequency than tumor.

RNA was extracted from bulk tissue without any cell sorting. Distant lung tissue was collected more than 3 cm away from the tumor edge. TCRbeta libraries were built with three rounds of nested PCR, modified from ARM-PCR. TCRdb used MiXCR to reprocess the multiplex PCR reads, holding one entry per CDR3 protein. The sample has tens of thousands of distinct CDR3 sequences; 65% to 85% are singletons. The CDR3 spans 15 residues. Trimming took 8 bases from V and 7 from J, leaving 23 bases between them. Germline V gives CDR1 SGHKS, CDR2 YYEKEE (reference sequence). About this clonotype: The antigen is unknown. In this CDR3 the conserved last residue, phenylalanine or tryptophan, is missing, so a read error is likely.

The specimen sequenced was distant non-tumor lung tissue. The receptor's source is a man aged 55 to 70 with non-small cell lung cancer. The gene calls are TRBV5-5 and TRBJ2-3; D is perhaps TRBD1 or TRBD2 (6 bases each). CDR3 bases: TGTGCCAGTAGCCACGCGGGGACAAGGGCAAATACGCAGTATTCT. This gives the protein CASSHAGTRANTQYS.